By share of the sample, the clone carrying this TCR beta chain is medium-sized (0.01 to 0.1%). Its antigen is still unknown. The data are from a study of T cells after posttransplantation cyclophosphamide. The assay was immunoSEQ multiplex PCR, and TCRdb's table has in-frame clones only and misses some. Altogether some 1,800 clones were found in the sample, and no singletons occur. Busulfan-fludarabine conditioning, marrow transplant, and cyclophosphamide on days +3 and +4 were administered. Study-wide results and caveats: Later blood repertoires were often dominated by clones from the donor CD8+ memory compartment. Blood and skin or GI T cell repertoires showed limited TRB overlap.

Germline CDR1 reads ENHRY; CDR2 reads SYGVKD. V gave up 4 bases and J gave up 4 bases; unmatched junction bases: 7. This CDR3 comprises 14 residues. The rearrangement links TRBV10-3 to TRBJ2-7; 7 positions agree with TRBD1. The receptor comes from a male patient between 55 and 70 years old who received an allogeneic stem cell transplant from an unrelated donor, was CMV-positive, and had acute and chronic GVHD. Some of the T cells may derive from the graft donor. The source was PBMCs, collected less than 400 days after allogeneic stem cell transplant with posttransplant cyclophosphamide. CDR3 sequence: CAISGSGTEYEQYV. The CDR3 DNA reads as TGTGCCATCAGTGGGAGTGGGACAGAGTACGAGCAGTACGTC.